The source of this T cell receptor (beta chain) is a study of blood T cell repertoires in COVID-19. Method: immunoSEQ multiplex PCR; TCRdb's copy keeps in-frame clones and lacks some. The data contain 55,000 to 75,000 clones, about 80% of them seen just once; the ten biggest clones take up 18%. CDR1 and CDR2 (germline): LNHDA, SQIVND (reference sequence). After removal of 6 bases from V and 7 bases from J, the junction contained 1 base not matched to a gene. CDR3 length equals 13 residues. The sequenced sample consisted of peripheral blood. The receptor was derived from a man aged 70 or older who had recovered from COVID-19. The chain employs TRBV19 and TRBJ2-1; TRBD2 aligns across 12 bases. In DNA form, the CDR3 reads TGTGCCAGTAGCACTAGCGGGAGGAATGAGCAGTTCTTC. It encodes CASSTSGRNEQFF.